The 17 T cell receptor beta chains below all came from one sample that was sequenced in a study of spatial heterogeneity in lung cancer. Time point meaning: sample taken at primary tumor resection. Researchers sequenced whole RNA taken from tumor, nontumor lung or frozen PBMC without sorting. From the 5' RACE reads, TCRdb called clonotypes with MiXCR, one entry per CDR3 protein. The sample holds 4,000 to 4,500 distinct CDR3 sequences, 8.5% to 10% seen once. Sequencing used PBMCs, obtained at surgery. These receptors originate from a male donor with early-stage non-small cell lung cancer.

This clonotype was seen at least ten times. The genes are TRBV7-7 and TRBJ2-5; D perhaps matches TRBD2 (5 bases). CDR1 is SSHAT and CDR2 is FNYEAQ in the germline V gene (reference sequence). CDR3 size: 14 residues. Between the trimmed V and J ends, which lost 4 bases and 2 bases, there was a span of 11 bases. This CDR3 reads CASSSGGPQETQYF. The CDR3 bases are TGTGCCAGCAGCTCGGGCGGGCCGCAAGAGACCCAGTACTTC.

In this sample, this clonotype is large (0.1 to 1%). The V and J genes are TRBV7-9 and TRBJ2-7; D is possibly TRBD2 (6 bases). The CDR3 contains 16 residues. The ends were cut back, 2 bases at V and 5 bases at J, with 19 bases in the middle. Per germline, CDR1 SEHNR and CDR2 FQNEAQ (reference sequence). The CDR3 nucleotides read TGTGCCAGCAGCTTATTCCCCTCACGGTCGGGGGACGAGCAGTACTTC. Amino acid sequence: CASSLFPSRSGDEQYF.

In this sample, this clonotype turned up many times. V gene TRBV15 combines with J gene TRBJ2-1; D remains unclear. There are 13 residues in the CDR3. Per the germline V gene, CDR1 is LNHNV and CDR2 is YYDKDF (reference sequence). The V end lost 1 base, the J end lost 7 bases, and 8 bases lay between the germline ends. CDR3 region: CATSRGTGNEQFF. The CDR3 region has the DNA TGTGCCACCAGCAGAGGAACCGGGAATGAGCAGTTCTTC.

This clonotype was detected many times. The chain uses TRBV28 and TRBJ2-1, with D hard to call. Germline CDR1 and CDR2: MDHEN and SYDVKM. The CDR3 loop spans 14 amino acids. V shed 0 bases and J shed 12 bases, with 15 bases lying between them. In DNA, the CDR3 is TGTGCCAGCAGTTTATGCCCCTCTGGGTGTTGGCAGTTCTTC. Its protein is CASSLCPSGCWQFF.

This clonotype has only one observation. The chain joins TRBV6-6 to TRBJ2-5, with D possibly matching TRBD1 (6 bases). Trimming removed 2 bases at V and 2 bases at J, with 6 bases between. This CDR3 region has 13 residues. Germline CDR1 reads MNHNY; CDR2 reads SVGAGI (reference sequence). The CDR3 sequence: CASSYGQQETQYF. The CDR3 DNA sequence: TGTGCCAGCAGTTACGGACAGCAAGAGACCCAGTACTTC.

The rearrangement joins TRBV3-1 to TRBJ2-3, with D possibly matching TRBD1 (6 bases). The CDR3 sequence is 14 residues long. Trimming pared 5 bases from V and 8 bases from J, leaving 17 bases between. CDR1 is LGHDT and CDR2 is YNNKEL in the germline V gene (reference sequence). The CDR3 sequence: CASSYVQGQGTQYF. CDR3 coding DNA: TGTGCCAGCAGCTATGTGCAGGGGCAGGGTACGCAGTATTTT.

In this sample, this clonotype turned up many times. The chain is built from TRBV11-2 and TRBJ2-2; TRBD1 agrees at 10 bases. With 5 bases clipped from V and 9 bases from J, the junction kept 9 bases outside the gene matches. The CDR3 extends over 15 amino acids. Germline CDR1 SGHAT, CDR2 FQNNGV. CDR3 protein: CASSPSTGGFWELFF. The DNA of the CDR3 is TGTGCCAGCAGCCCGTCGACAGGGGGCTTTTGGGAGCTGTTTTTT.

Many counts were recorded for this clonotype. The chain employs TRBV25-1 and TRBJ1-1; TRBD1 agrees at 11 bases. The V and J ends lost 5 bases and 3 bases, in that order; junction bases with no gene match: 5. The CDR3 loop spans 15 amino acids. Germline V gene sequence: CDR1 MGHDK, CDR2 SYGVNS. In nucleotides, the CDR3 is TGTGCCAGCAGTCCCCGGACAGGGGGCTACACTGAAGCTTTCTTT. Its protein product is CASSPRTGGYTEAFF.

This clonotype is a singleton in its sample. CDR3 coding DNA: TGCAGCGTTGAACCGGGGCGCACTGAAGCTTTCTTT. As protein: CSVEPGRTEAFF. The chain links TRBV29-1 to TRBJ1-1, with D perhaps matching TRBD1 (5 bases). CDR1 is SQVTM and CDR2 is ANQGSEA in the germline V gene. The CDR3 covers 12 residues. Trimming pared 2 bases from V and 4 bases from J, leaving 8 bases between.

There are many counts of this clonotype. The chain couples TRBV7-8 to TRBJ2-2, with 7 positions matching TRBD1. V dropped 1 base and J dropped 0; count of bases not matched to a gene: 2. Germline assignment: CDR1 SGHVS and CDR2 FQNEAQ. The CDR3 is 16 amino acids. In DNA, the CDR3 is TGTGCCAGCAGCTTAGTGGGACAGACGAACACCGGGGAGCTGTTTTTT. Its protein is CASSLVGQTNTGELFF. Variable domain in full (rest from reference TRBV7-8 and TRBJ2-2): GAGVSQSPRYKVAKRGQDVALRCDPISGHVSLFWYQQALGQGPEFLTYFQNEAQLDKSGLPSDRFFAERPEGSVSTLKIQRTQQEDSAVYLCASSLVGQTNTGELFFGEGSRLTVL.

This chain connects TRBV5-6 to TRBJ1-1; D is uncertain. V shed 1 base and J shed 1 base, with 11 bases lying between them. Germline loops: CDR1 SGHDT, CDR2 YYEEEE. The CDR3 has 15 residues. CDR3 bases: TGTGCCAGCAGCTTGTATCTCCGGGAGAACACTGAAGCTTTCTTT. Protein sequence: CASSLYLRENTEAFF. The whole variable domain, filled in from reference TRBV5-6 and TRBJ1-1, reads DAGVTQSPTHLIKTRGQQVTLRCSPKSGHDTVSWYQQALGQGPQFIFQYYEEEERQRGNFPDRFSGHQFPNYSSELNVNALLLGDSALYLCASSLYLRENTEAFFGQGTRLTVV.

V usage is TRBV28 and J usage is TRBJ1-1, with D possibly matching TRBD1 (5 bases). Deletions cut 6 bases from V and 5 bases from J, with 13 bases between. The CDR3 runs to 13 residues. CDR1 is MDHEN and CDR2 is SYDVKM in the germline V gene. The CDR3 DNA follows: TGTGCCAGCAGATCAGAGGGGTTTACTGAAGCTTTCTTT. This gives the protein CASRSEGFTEAFF.

A few counts support this clonotype. The chain joins TRBV7-9 to TRBJ2-2, with D possibly TRBD2 on 5 matching bases. Germline-derived CDR1 and CDR2 are SEHNR and FQNEAQ (reference sequence). This CDR3 comprises 19 residues. Trimming took off 0 bases at V and 5 bases at J, with 22 bases between the two ends. CDR3 in amino acids: CASSLAGIGLSLGTGELFF. In nucleotides, the CDR3 is TGTGCCAGCAGCTTAGCGGGGATCGGACTGAGTCTTGGGACCGGGGAGCTGTTTTTT.

This clonotype was counted at least ten times. V gene TRBV5-4 combines with J gene TRBJ2-7; 12 nucleotides match TRBD1. V trimming: 4 bases; J trimming: 3 bases; junction bases outside the gene matches: 5. Germline V gene lookup returns CDR1 SGHNT and CDR2 YYREEE (reference sequence). The length of the CDR3 is 15 residues. Written as DNA, the CDR3 is TGTGCCAGCAGCACCGGGACAGGGGGCCTCTACGAGCAGTACTTC. Translation: CASSTGTGGLYEQYF.

The sample holds many counts of this clonotype. The rearrangement joins TRBV5-1 to TRBJ1-4; TRBD1 matches at 7 bases. The V gene end was trimmed by 4 bases and the J gene end by 0 bases; junction bases not matched to a gene: 3. From germline, CDR1 is SGHRS and CDR2 YFSETQ. CDR3 length equals 15 residues. This chain's CDR3 is CASSGGQATNEKLFF. CDR3 in DNA: TGCGCCAGCAGCGGCGGACAGGCAACTAATGAAAAACTGTTTTTT.

Ten or more counts support this clonotype. V and J are TRBV4-1 and TRBJ1-4; maybe TRBD1 (6 bases). Germline V gene sequence: CDR1 MGHRA, CDR2 YSYEKL. The CDR3 loop spans 15 amino acids. With 2 bases removed from V and 3 bases from J, the gap between germline ends came to 10 bases. The chain's CDR3 is CASSQKGVPNEKLFF. In DNA form, the CDR3 reads TGCGCCAGCAGCCAAAAGGGGGTGCCTAATGAAAAACTGTTTTTT.

This clonotype was counted a few times. The CDR3 DNA reads TGTGCCTGTGGTGGCGGGGGAAGACTCTCTGGGGCCAACGTCCTGACTTTC. This codes for CACGGGGRLSGANVLTF. The rearrangement uses TRBV30 and TRBJ2-6; 7 bases fit TRBD2. The CDR3 has 17 amino acids. The V gene end was trimmed by 6 bases and the J gene end by 0 bases; junction bases not matched to a gene: 11. CDR1 is GTSNPN, CDR2 SVGIG, per germline (reference sequence). Supplemented by reference TRBV30 and TRBJ2-6, the full variable domain reads SQTIHQWPATLVQPVGSPLSLECTVEGTSNPNLYWYRQAAGRGLQLLFYSVGIGQISSEVPQNLSASRPQDRQFILSSKKLLLSDSGFYLCACGGGGRLSGANVLTFGAGSRLTVL.